Sequencing of this T cell receptor (beta chain) was carried out in a study of shared clonotypes between healthy human individuals. In the case of this clone: Its specificity is not known.

Notes on the study in general: Few donors restricted represented genetic and exposure-history diversity.

Some clones are missing from TCRdb's copy, which holds only in-frame ones; the method was immunoSEQ multiplex PCR. The sample consists of about 680,000 clones, roughly 70% of them appearing once. The CDR3 runs to 16 residues. With 4 bases removed from V and 3 bases from J, the gap between germline ends came to 19 bases. Per germline, CDR1 SGHRS and CDR2 YFSETQ. The V gene is TRBV5-1, the J gene TRBJ1-1; a possible D gene is TRBD1 (5 bases). The TCR was taken from a woman aged 30 to 39 in good health. Source material: memory CD4+ T cells sorted from blood. The sample's subset: CD45RA-negative fraction. Here the CDR3 DNA reads TGCGCCAGCAGCGGGCCCGGCGGGGGGAGGTACACTGAAGCTTTCTTT. Its protein is CASSGPGGGRYTEAFF.